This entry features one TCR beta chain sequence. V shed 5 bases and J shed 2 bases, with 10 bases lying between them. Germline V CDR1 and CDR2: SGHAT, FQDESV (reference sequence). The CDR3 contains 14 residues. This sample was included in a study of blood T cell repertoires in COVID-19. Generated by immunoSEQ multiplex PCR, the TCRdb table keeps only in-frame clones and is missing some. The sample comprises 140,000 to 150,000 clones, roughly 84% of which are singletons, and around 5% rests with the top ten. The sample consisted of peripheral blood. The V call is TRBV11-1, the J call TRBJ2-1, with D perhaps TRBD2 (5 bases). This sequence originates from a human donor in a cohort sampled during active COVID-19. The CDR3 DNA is TGTGCCAGCAGCCAACACGGGACCTACAATGAGCAGTTCTTC. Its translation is CASSQHGTYNEQFF.